What follows are 7 T cell receptor beta chains derived from one specimen sequenced in a study of regulatory T cells in long-lasting Graves disease. Libraries of TCR beta came from iRepertoire HTBI primers plus Arm-PCR of CDR3 regions. A single record per CDR3 protein comes from TCRdb applying MiXCR to the multiplex PCR reads. The sample shows some 450,000 distinct CDR3 sequences, about 17% of them seen only once. Sample time point: newly diagnosed GD, antithyroid drugs for less than 3 months. The TCR library used RNA extracted from PBMCs. The same data also contributed to another study, on T cells in Graves' hyperthyroidism and ophthalmopathy.

Sample: peripheral blood mononuclear cells (PBMCs), taken at new diagnosis, from a patient treated with antithyroid drugs. The receptors were sampled from a woman aged 25 to 45 with Graves disease.

V and J are TRBV7-6 and TRBJ2-5, with D tentatively TRBD2 (7 bases). CDR1 and CDR2 from the germline V gene are SGHVS and FNYEAQ. The CDR3 spans 17 residues. V lost 4 bases, J lost 5 bases, and 23 bases lay in between. The CDR3 spells CASSSGAGEVLLETQYF. For the CDR3, the DNA is TGTGCCAGCAGCTCAGGGGCGGGAGAGGTTTTATTGGAGACCCAGTACTTC.

In its sample, this clonotype was seen many times. The CDR3 sequence is CASSQPGITEAFF. The CDR3 nucleotides read TGTGCCAGCAGCCAACCCGGCATCACTGAAGCTTTCTTT. The genes are TRBV6-1 and TRBJ1-1, with D uncertain. Trimming stripped 6 bases from V and 4 bases from J, with 12 bases between. There are 13 residues in the CDR3. Germline values: CDR1 MNHNS, CDR2 SASEGT.

The chain joins TRBV19 to TRBJ2-1; D is possibly TRBD2 (7 bases). The ends were cut back, 6 bases at V and 2 bases at J, with 11 bases in the middle. Looked up from germline, CDR1 is LNHDA and CDR2 is SQIVND (reference sequence). The CDR3 extends over 14 amino acids. The CDR3 DNA reads TGTGCCAGTAGAGGGGGACTACCCTACAATGAGCAGTTCTTC. It encodes CASRGGLPYNEQFF.

Ten or more counts support this clonotype. J is TRBJ2-1 and V is TRBV2, with 8 nucleotides matching TRBD2. V dropped 6 bases and J dropped 8; count of bases not matched to a gene: 6. Germline assignment: CDR1 SNHLY and CDR2 FYNNEI. The CDR3 consists of 13 residues. The CDR3 nucleotides read TGTGCCAGCAGCTACTCACTAGCGGATGAGCAGTTCTTC. This encodes CASSYSLADEQFF.

Only a few counts were recorded for this clonotype. A much bigger clone sits one base away, suggesting this may be a read error. This rearrangement joins TRBV6-5 to TRBJ1-2; D call uncertain. Germline values: CDR1 MNHEY, CDR2 SVGAGI. The CDR3 is 13 residues long. The CDR3 reads CASSYTANYGCTF. The CDR3, as DNA: TGTGCCAGCAGTTACACAGCTAACTATGGCTGCACCTTC.

This clonotype was counted a few times. V usage is TRBV27 and J usage is TRBJ2-5; a possible D gene is TRBD2 (5 bases). With 6 bases removed from V and 1 base from J, the gap between germline ends came to 9 bases. Germline V gene lookup returns CDR1 MNHEY and CDR2 SMNVEV (reference sequence). The CDR3 runs to 13 residues. DNA for the CDR3: TGTGCCAGCAGCGGGATAACCCAAGAGACCCAGTACTTC. Translation: CASSGITQETQYF.

This chain links TRBV6-2 or TRBV6-3 with TRBJ2-5; D remains ambiguous. V lost 2 bases, J lost 4 bases, and 8 bases lay in between. The CDR3 runs to 13 residues. Germline V gene lookup returns CDR1 MNHEY and CDR2 SVGEGT. The CDR3 bases are TGTGCCAGCAGTTACGCTGATAGAGAGACCCAGTACTTC. Residues: CASSYADRETQYF.